This T cell receptor (beta chain) was identified during a study of T cells in localized non-small cell lung cancer. Only in-frame clones appear in the TCRdb table, and some are missing; sequencing was by immunoSEQ multiplex PCR. In the table there are some 29,000 clones, 87% of which are singletons. Trimming pared 5 bases from V and 6 bases from J, leaving 11 bases between. CDR3 length equals 13 residues. Germline V gene sequence: CDR1 LNHDA, CDR2 SQIVND (reference sequence). Sample: peripheral blood, taken before any cancer treatment. The TCR was taken from a male donor older than 55 with stage I lung adenocarcinoma. V usage is TRBV19 and J usage is TRBJ1-5, with D maybe TRBD1 (5 bases). As DNA, the CDR3 is TGTGCCAGTAGTGTAAAGGGGTTTCAGCCCCAGCATTTT. Its translation is CASSVKGFQPQHF.